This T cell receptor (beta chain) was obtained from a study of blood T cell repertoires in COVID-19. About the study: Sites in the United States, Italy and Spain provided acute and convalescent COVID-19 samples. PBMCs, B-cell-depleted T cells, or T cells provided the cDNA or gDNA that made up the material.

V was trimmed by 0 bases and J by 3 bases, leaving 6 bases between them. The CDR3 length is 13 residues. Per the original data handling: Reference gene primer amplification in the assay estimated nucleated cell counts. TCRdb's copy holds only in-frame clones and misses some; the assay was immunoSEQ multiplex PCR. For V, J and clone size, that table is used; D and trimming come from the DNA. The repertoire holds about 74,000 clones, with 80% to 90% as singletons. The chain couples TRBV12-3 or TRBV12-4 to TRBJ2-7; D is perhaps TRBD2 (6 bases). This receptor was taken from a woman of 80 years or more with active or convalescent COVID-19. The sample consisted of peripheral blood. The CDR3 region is CASSLAGGYEQYF. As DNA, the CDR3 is TGTGCCAGCAGTTTAGCGGGAGGCTACGAGCAGTACTTC.